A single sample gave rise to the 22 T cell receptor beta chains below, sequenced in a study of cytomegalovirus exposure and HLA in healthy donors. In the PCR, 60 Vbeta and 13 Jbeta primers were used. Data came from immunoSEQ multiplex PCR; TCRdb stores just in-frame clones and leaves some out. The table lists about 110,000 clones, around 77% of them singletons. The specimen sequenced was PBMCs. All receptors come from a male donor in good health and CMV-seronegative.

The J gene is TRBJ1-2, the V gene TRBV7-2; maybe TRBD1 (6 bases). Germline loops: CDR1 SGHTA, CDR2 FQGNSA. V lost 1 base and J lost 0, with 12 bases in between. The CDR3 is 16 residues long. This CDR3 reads CASSLVAGAPNYGYTF. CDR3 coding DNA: TGTGCCAGCAGCTTAGTCGCAGGGGCTCCTAACTATGGCTACACCTTC.

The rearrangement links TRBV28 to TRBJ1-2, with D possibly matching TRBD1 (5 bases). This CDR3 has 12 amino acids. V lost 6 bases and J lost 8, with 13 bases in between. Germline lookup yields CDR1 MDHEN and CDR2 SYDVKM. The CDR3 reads CASSRQGSGYTF. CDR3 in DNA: TGTGCCAGCAGCAGGCAGGGATCCGGCTACACCTTC.

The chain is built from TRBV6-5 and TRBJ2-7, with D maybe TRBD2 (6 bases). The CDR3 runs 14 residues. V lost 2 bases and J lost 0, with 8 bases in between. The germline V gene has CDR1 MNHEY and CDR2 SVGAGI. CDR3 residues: CASSYGTSSYEQYF. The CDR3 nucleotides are TGTGCCAGCAGTTACGGGACTTCCTCCTACGAGCAGTACTTC.

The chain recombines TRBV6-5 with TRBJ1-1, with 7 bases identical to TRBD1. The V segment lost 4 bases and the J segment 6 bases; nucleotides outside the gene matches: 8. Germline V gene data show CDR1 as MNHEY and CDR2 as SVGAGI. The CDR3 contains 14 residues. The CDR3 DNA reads TGTGCCAGCAGTTTATCCACAGGGGCCGCTGAAGCTTTCTTT. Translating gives CASSLSTGAAEAFF.

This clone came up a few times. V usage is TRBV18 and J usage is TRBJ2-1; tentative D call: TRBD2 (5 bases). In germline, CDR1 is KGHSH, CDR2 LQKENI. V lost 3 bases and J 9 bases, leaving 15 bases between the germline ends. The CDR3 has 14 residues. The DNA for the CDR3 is TGTGCCAGCTCACCCCTAGGAGGAACGGTTGAGCAGTTCTTC. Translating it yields CASSPLGGTVEQFF.

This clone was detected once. The CDR3 DNA reads TGTGCCAGCAGCTTAATCTTTAATGAAAAACTGTTTTTT. It is translated as CASSLIFNEKLFF. The chain recombines TRBV7-8 with TRBJ1-4; D unresolved. The V end was cut by 2 bases, the J end by 4 bases, with 5 bases between. Germline-derived CDR1 and CDR2 are SGHVS and FQNEAQ. The CDR3 is 13 residues long.

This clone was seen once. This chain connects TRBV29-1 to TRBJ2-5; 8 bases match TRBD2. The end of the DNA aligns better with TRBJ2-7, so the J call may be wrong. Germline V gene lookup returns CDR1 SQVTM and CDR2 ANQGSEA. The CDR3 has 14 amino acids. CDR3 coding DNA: TGCAGCGTTAAAACTAGCGGACCCTCCTACGAGCAGTACTTC. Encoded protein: CSVKTSGPSYEQYF.

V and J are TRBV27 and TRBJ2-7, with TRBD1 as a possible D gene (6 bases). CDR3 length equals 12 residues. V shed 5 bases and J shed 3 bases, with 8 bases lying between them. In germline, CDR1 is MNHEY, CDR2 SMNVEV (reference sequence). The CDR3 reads CASSIQGYEQYF. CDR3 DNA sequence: TGTGCCAGCAGTATACAGGGCTACGAGCAGTACTTC.

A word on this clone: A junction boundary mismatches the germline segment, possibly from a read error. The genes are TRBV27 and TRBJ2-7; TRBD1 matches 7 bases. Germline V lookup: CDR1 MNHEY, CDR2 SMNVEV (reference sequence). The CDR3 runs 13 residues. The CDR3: CANSFDRVHEQYF. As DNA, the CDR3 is TGTGCCAACAGTTTCGACAGGGTCCACGAGCAGTACTTC.

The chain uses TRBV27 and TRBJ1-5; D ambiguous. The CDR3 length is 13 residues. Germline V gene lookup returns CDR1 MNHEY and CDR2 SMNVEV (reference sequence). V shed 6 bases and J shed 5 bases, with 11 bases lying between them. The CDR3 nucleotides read TGTGCCAGCAGGGAGGATATCTATCAGCCCCAGCATTTT. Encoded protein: CASREDIYQPQHF.

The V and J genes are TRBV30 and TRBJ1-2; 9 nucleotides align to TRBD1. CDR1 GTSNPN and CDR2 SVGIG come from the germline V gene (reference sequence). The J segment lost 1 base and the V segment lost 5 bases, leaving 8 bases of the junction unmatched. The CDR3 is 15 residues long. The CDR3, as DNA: TGTGCCTGGGATCTACAGGGGGCAAGTAACTATGGCTACACCTTC. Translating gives CAWDLQGASNYGYTF. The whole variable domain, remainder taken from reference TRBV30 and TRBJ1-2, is SQTIHQWPATLVQPVGSPLSLECTVEGTSNPNLYWYRQAAGRGLQLLFYSVGIGQISSEVPQNLSASRPQDRQFILSSKKLLLSDSGFYLCAWDLQGASNYGYTFGSGTRLTVV.

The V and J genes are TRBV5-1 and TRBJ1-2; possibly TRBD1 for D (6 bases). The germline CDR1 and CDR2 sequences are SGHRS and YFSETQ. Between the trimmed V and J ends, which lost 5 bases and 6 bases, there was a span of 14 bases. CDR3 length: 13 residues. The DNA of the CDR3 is TGCGCCAGCAGACCTTGGGGGCAGGATGGCTACACCTTC. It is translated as CASRPWGQDGYTF. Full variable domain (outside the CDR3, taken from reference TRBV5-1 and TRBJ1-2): KAGVTQTPRYLIKTRGQQVTLSCSPISGHRSVSWYQQTPGQGLQFLFEYFSETQRNKGNFPGRFSGRQFSNSRSEMNVSTLELGDSALYLCASRPWGQDGYTFGSGTRLTVV.

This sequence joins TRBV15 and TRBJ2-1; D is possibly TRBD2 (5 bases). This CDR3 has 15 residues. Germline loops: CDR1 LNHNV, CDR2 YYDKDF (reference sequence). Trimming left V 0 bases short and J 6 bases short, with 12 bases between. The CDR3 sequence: CATSRDRLEGNEQFF. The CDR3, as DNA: TGTGCCACCAGCAGAGATCGGCTAGAGGGCAATGAGCAGTTCTTC.

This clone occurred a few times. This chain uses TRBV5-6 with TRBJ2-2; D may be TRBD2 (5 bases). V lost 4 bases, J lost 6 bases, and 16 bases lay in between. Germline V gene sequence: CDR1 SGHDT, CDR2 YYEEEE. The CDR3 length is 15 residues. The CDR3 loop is CASSPAVEVAGELFF. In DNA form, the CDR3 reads TGTGCCAGCAGCCCGGCCGTGGAGGTCGCCGGGGAGCTGTTTTTT. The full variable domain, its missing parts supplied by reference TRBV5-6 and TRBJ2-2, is DAGVTQSPTHLIKTRGQQVTLRCSPKSGHDTVSWYQQALGQGPQFIFQYYEEEERQRGNFPDRFSGHQFPNYSSELNVNALLLGDSALYLCASSPAVEVAGELFFGEGSRLTVL.

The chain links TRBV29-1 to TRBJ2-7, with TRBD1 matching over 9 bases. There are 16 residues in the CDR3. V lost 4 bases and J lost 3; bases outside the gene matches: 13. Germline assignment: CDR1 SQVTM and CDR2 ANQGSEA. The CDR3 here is CSVVDHGQGLLYEQYF. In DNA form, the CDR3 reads TGCAGCGTTGTCGACCACGGACAGGGGCTCCTCTACGAGCAGTACTTC.

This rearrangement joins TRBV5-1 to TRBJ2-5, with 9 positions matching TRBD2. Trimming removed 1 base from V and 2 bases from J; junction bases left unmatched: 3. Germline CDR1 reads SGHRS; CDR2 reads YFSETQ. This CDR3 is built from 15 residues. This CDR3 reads CASSLSAGGQETQYF. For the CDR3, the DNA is TGCGCCAGCAGCTTGTCAGCGGGAGGACAAGAGACCCAGTACTTC. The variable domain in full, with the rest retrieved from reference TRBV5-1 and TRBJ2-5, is KAGVTQTPRYLIKTRGQQVTLSCSPISGHRSVSWYQQTPGQGLQFLFEYFSETQRNKGNFPGRFSGRQFSNSRSEMNVSTLELGDSALYLCASSLSAGGQETQYFGPGTRLLVL.

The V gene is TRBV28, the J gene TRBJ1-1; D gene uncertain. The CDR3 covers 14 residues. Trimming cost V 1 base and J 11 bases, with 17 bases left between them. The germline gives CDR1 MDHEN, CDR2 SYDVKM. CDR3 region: CASSLSGPTKRAFF. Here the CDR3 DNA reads TGTGCCAGCAGTTTATCTGGCCCTACCAAGCGGGCTTTCTTT.

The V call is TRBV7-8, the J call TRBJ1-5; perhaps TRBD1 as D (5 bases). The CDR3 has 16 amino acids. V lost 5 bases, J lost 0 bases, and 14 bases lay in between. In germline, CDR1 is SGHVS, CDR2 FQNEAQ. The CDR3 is CASSSRRGYSNQPQHF. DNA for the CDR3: TGTGCCAGCAGCAGTAGAAGGGGCTATAGCAATCAGCCCCAGCATTTT. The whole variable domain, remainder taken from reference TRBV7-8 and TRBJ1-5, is GAGVSQSPRYKVAKRGQDVALRCDPISGHVSLFWYQQALGQGPEFLTYFQNEAQLDKSGLPSDRFFAERPEGSVSTLKIQRTQQEDSAVYLCASSSRRGYSNQPQHFGDGTRLSIL.

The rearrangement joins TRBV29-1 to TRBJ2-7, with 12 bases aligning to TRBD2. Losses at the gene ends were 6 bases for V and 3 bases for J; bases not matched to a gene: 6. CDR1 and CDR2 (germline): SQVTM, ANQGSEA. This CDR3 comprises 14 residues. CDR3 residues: CSVKLAGGNYEQYF. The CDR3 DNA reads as TGCAGCGTGAAACTAGCGGGAGGAAACTACGAGCAGTACTTC.

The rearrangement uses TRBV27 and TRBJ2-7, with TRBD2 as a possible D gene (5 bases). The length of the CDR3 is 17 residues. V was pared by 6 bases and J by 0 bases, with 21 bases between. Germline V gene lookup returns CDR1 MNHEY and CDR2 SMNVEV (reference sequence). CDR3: CASRPTLRTGSSYEQYF. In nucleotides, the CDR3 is TGTGCCAGCAGACCCACCTTGCGGACTGGGAGCTCCTACGAGCAGTACTTC.

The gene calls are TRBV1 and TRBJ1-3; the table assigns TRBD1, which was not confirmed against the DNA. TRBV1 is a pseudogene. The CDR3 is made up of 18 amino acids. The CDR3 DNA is TGCACCAGCAGCCAAGATCAGGTGGAAAAACAGTATGGAAACACCATATATTTT. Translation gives CTSSQDQVEKQYGNTIYF.

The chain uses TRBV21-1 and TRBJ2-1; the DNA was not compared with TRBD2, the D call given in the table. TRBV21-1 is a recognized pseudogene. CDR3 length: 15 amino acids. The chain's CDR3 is CASSKVGFSYNEQFF. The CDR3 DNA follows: TGTGCCAGCAGCAAAGTCGGGTTCTCCTACAATGAGCAGTTCTTC.